The rows below give T cell receptor beta chains drawn from one sample of a study of CD8+CD57+ T cells in acquired aplastic anemia. TCRdb re-derived calls from the reads in MiXCR, one entry per CDR3 protein. The repertoire includes 200,000 or so distinct CDR3 sequences, approximately 51% of them detected once, and nearly 20% sits in the top ten. Sequenced: sorted CD4+, CD8+, or CD8+CD57+ T cells (not recorded which) from PBMCs. Receptors originate from a human donor with aplastic anemia. Both conserved end residues are part of each CDR3. D genes are given only for firm matches. The size of a clone is reported for some rows only, either as once, few or many, or as a class for expanded clones.

v_gene: TRBV7-2; j_gene: TRBJ2-7; abundance: NA; d_gene: NA; CDR3aa: CASSLYPSEQYF; CDR3nt: TGTGCCAGCAGCTTATACCCCTCCGAGCAGTACTTC
v_gene: TRBV2; j_gene: TRBJ1-3; abundance: NA; d_gene: NA; CDR3aa: CASTLAGGVNGNTIYF; CDR3nt: TGTGCCAGCACCTTAGCGGGGGGTGTGAATGGAAACACCATATATTTT
v_gene: TRBV6-5; j_gene: TRBJ2-7; abundance: many; d_gene: NA; CDR3aa: CASSYSGGPSYEQYF; CDR3nt: TGTGCCAGCAGTTACTCGGGGGGGCCCTCCTACGAGCAGTACTTC
v_gene: TRBV2; j_gene: TRBJ2-5; abundance: NA; d_gene: NA; CDR3aa: CASSLRVGETQYF; CDR3nt: TGTGCCAGCAGCCTGAGGGTAGGAGAGACCCAGTACTTC
v_gene: TRBV19; j_gene: TRBJ1-1; abundance: NA; d_gene: NA; CDR3aa: CASSAQGNTEAFF; CDR3nt: TGTGCCAGTAGTGCGCAGGGGAACACTGAAGCTTTCTTT
v_gene: TRBV19; j_gene: TRBJ2-5; abundance: NA; d_gene: TRBD1; CDR3aa: CASSSNPGQGGKTQYF; CDR3nt: TGTGCCAGTAGTAGCAATCCGGGACAGGGTGGGAAGACCCAGTACTTC
v_gene: TRBV5-1; j_gene: TRBJ1-2; abundance: few; d_gene: NA; CDR3aa: CASIPNPGLKYGYTF; CDR3nt: TGTGCCAGCATTCCCAATCCGGGACTGAAGTATGGCTACACCTTC
v_gene: TRBV2; j_gene: TRBJ1-5; abundance: NA; d_gene: NA; CDR3aa: CASRGHGLLNQPQHF; CDR3nt: TGTGCCAGCAGGGGACACGGGCTACTCAATCAGCCCCAGCATTTT
v_gene: TRBV6-6; j_gene: TRBJ1-5; abundance: many; d_gene: NA; CDR3aa: CASSRVRGDQPQHF; CDR3nt: TGTGCCAGCAGCCGCGTAAGAGGGGATCAGCCCCAGCATTTT
v_gene: TRBV6-5; j_gene: TRBJ2-3; abundance: NA; d_gene: NA; CDR3aa: CASRAEAGSTGTQYF; CDR3nt: TGTGCCAGCAGGGCCGAGGCGGGCAGCACAGGTACGCAGTATTTT
v_gene: TRBV30; j_gene: TRBJ1-1; abundance: few; d_gene: NA; CDR3aa: CAWKSRGQGNTEAFF; CDR3nt: TGTGCCTGGAAGAGTCGGGGGCAGGGGAACACTGAAGCTTTCTTT
v_gene: TRBV20-1; j_gene: TRBJ2-3; abundance: NA; d_gene: TRBD1; CDR3aa: CSAWTGDTDTQYF; CDR3nt: TGCAGTGCCTGGACAGGGGACACAGATACGCAGTATTTT
v_gene: TRBV24-1; j_gene: TRBJ2-1; abundance: NA; d_gene: TRBD1; CDR3aa: CATSDLGLQGAGNEQFF; CDR3nt: TGTGCCACCAGTGATTTGGGGCTCCAGGGGGCTGGAAATGAGCAGTTCTTC
v_gene: TRBV19; j_gene: TRBJ2-3; abundance: NA; d_gene: TRBD1; CDR3aa: CASRVRGLADTQYF; CDR3nt: TGTGCCAGTAGAGTCAGGGGGCTGGCAGATACGCAGTATTTT
v_gene: TRBV5-8; j_gene: TRBJ1-4; abundance: many; d_gene: TRBD1; CDR3aa: CASSLRQGAREKLFF; CDR3nt: TGTGCCAGCAGCTTGAGACAGGGGGCGAGGGAAAAACTGTTTTTT
v_gene: TRBV24-1; j_gene: TRBJ1-1; abundance: NA; d_gene: NA; CDR3aa: CATSLTAQGGSFTEAFF; CDR3nt: TGTGCCACCAGTCTTACGGCCCAAGGAGGGAGTTTCACTGAAGCTTTCTTT
v_gene: TRBV15; j_gene: TRBJ1-1; abundance: NA; d_gene: TRBD1; CDR3aa: CATSKRGQPPFEAEAFF; CDR3nt: TGTGCCACCAGCAAGCGGGGACAGCCTCCGTTTGAGGCTGAAGCTTTCTTT
v_gene: TRBV5-1; j_gene: TRBJ2-2; abundance: many; d_gene: TRBD1; CDR3aa: CASSLVLDRVNTGELFF; CDR3nt: TGCGCCAGCAGCTTGGTTCTGGACAGGGTCAACACCGGGGAGCTGTTTTTT
v_gene: TRBV9; j_gene: TRBJ2-7; abundance: NA; d_gene: TRBD2; CDR3aa: CASGVGPWASGGSRIPYEQYF; CDR3nt: TGTGCCAGCGGCGTAGGACCGTGGGCTAGCGGGGGGTCCCGAATTCCATACGAGCAGTACTTC
v_gene: TRBV3-1; j_gene: TRBJ2-5; abundance: many; d_gene: NA; CDR3aa: CASSQSWQGKETQYF; CDR3nt: TGTGCCAGCAGCCAAAGTTGGCAGGGGAAAGAGACCCAGTACTTC
v_gene: TRBV19; j_gene: TRBJ1-2; abundance: many; d_gene: NA; CDR3aa: CASTPQVGGNYGYTF; CDR3nt: TGTGCCAGTACGCCCCAAGTGGGTGGTAACTATGGCTACACCTTC
v_gene: TRBV24-1; j_gene: TRBJ2-6; abundance: NA; d_gene: NA; CDR3aa: CATRDSSGANVLTF; CDR3nt: TGTGCCACCAGGGACTCCTCTGGGGCCAACGTCCTGACTTTC
v_gene: TRBV25-1; j_gene: TRBJ2-7; abundance: NA; d_gene: TRBD1; CDR3aa: CASGRQGATGEQYF; CDR3nt: TGTGCCAGCGGAAGACAGGGGGCGACCGGGGAGCAGTACTTC
v_gene: TRBV20-1; j_gene: TRBJ2-7; abundance: few; d_gene: TRBD1; CDR3aa: CSAGTGRFEQYF; CDR3nt: TGCAGTGCCGGGACAGGGAGGTTCGAGCAGTACTTC
v_gene: TRBV30; j_gene: TRBJ1-5; abundance: few; d_gene: NA; CDR3aa: CAWSVKGNQPQHF; CDR3nt: TGTGCCTGGAGTGTAAAGGGCAATCAGCCCCAGCATTTT
v_gene: TRBV5-1; j_gene: TRBJ2-5; abundance: many; d_gene: NA; CDR3aa: CASSLDETQYF; CDR3nt: TGCGCCAGCAGCTTGGACGAGACCCAGTACTTC
v_gene: TRBV10-3; j_gene: TRBJ1-1; abundance: NA; d_gene: NA; CDR3aa: CASSSRGRNTEAFF; CDR3nt: TGTGCCAGCAGTTCCAGGGGACGAAACACTGAAGCTTTCTTT
v_gene: TRBV9; j_gene: TRBJ1-1; abundance: NA; d_gene: NA; CDR3aa: CASSVDIRDEAFF; CDR3nt: TGTGCCAGCAGCGTAGATATAAGGGATGAAGCTTTCTTT
v_gene: TRBV10-3; j_gene: TRBJ2-5; abundance: NA; d_gene: NA; CDR3aa: CAISGGTPNTQYF; CDR3nt: TGTGCCATCAGTGGCGGGACACCAAATACCCAGTACTTC
v_gene: TRBV19; j_gene: TRBJ2-7; abundance: NA; d_gene: NA; CDR3aa: CASSMAGSPYEQYF; CDR3nt: TGTGCCAGTAGTATGGCGGGATCGCCCTACGAGCAGTACTTC
v_gene: TRBV10-3; j_gene: TRBJ2-7; abundance: NA; d_gene: NA; CDR3aa: CASTRVGVRRVPDEQYF; CDR3nt: TGTGCCAGCACTCGGGTAGGGGTACGAAGGGTCCCTGACGAGCAGTACTTC
v_gene: TRBV9; j_gene: TRBJ2-7; abundance: NA; d_gene: NA; CDR3aa: CASSVEGGSGPVGEQYF; CDR3nt: TGTGCCAGCAGCGTAGAGGGGGGTTCGGGCCCCGTTGGTGAGCAGTACTTC
v_gene: TRBV3-1; j_gene: TRBJ1-4; abundance: many; d_gene: NA; CDR3aa: CASSQEGQYEKLFF; CDR3nt: TGTGCCAGCAGCCAAGAGGGGCAGTATGAAAAACTGTTTTTT
v_gene: TRBV20-1; j_gene: TRBJ2-7; abundance: NA; d_gene: NA; CDR3aa: CSAFFGEQYF; CDR3nt: TGCAGTGCTTTTTTCGGGGAGCAGTACTTC
v_gene: TRBV2; j_gene: TRBJ2-3; abundance: NA; d_gene: NA; CDR3aa: CASRRNRVKADTQYF; CDR3nt: TGTGCCAGCAGGAGGAACAGGGTGAAGGCAGATACGCAGTATTTT
v_gene: TRBV7-2; j_gene: TRBJ2-3; abundance: NA; d_gene: TRBD2; CDR3aa: CASSSGTSGSTDTQYF; CDR3nt: TGTGCCAGCAGCTCTGGGACTAGCGGTAGCACAGATACGCAGTATTTT
v_gene: TRBV7-3; j_gene: TRBJ2-1; abundance: NA; d_gene: TRBD2; CDR3aa: CASSSTSGGSNEQFF; CDR3nt: TGTGCCAGCAGCTCGACTAGCGGGGGATCAAATGAGCAGTTCTTC
v_gene: TRBV3-1; j_gene: TRBJ2-7; abundance: many; d_gene: NA; CDR3aa: CASSRRDSTKEQYF; CDR3nt: TGTGCCAGCAGCCGCCGGGATAGTACGAAGGAGCAGTACTTC
v_gene: TRBV10-3; j_gene: TRBJ1-1; abundance: NA; d_gene: TRBD1; CDR3aa: CAISAMETGEETEAFF; CDR3nt: TGTGCCATCAGTGCTATGGAGACAGGGGAGGAAACTGAAGCTTTCTTT
v_gene: TRBV27; j_gene: TRBJ1-3; abundance: many; d_gene: NA; CDR3aa: CASRPPAANTIYF; CDR3nt: TGTGCCAGCAGACCCCCCGCTGCGAACACCATATATTTT
v_gene: TRBV20-1; j_gene: TRBJ1-5; abundance: NA; d_gene: NA; CDR3aa: CSARDRALNQPQHF; CDR3nt: TGCAGTGCTAGAGATCGGGCCCTTAATCAGCCCCAGCATTTT
v_gene: TRBV6-5; j_gene: TRBJ1-2; abundance: NA; d_gene: NA; CDR3aa: CAISLGLGGLGYGYTF; CDR3nt: TGTGCCATCAGCTTAGGTCTGGGGGGCCTGGGCTATGGCTACACCTTC
v_gene: TRBV10-3; j_gene: TRBJ2-7; abundance: NA; d_gene: TRBD1; CDR3aa: CAISEVDRGNEQYF; CDR3nt: TGTGCCATCAGTGAGGTGGACAGGGGCAACGAGCAGTACTTC
v_gene: TRBV12-3/TRBV12-4; j_gene: TRBJ2-2; abundance: many; d_gene: NA; CDR3aa: CASRPGVTTTGELFF; CDR3nt: TGTGCCAGCAGGCCTGGGGTGACAACCACCGGGGAGCTGTTTTTT
v_gene: TRBV29-1; j_gene: TRBJ1-1; abundance: few; d_gene: NA; CDR3aa: CSVALTSGGGRATEAFF; CDR3nt: TGCAGCGTTGCCCTGACTAGCGGGGGGGGGAGAGCGACTGAAGCTTTCTTT
v_gene: TRBV20-1; j_gene: TRBJ1-2; abundance: many; d_gene: NA; CDR3aa: CSARGGGIYGYTF; CDR3nt: TGCAGTGCTAGAGGGGGCGGGATCTATGGCTACACCTTC
v_gene: TRBV10-2; j_gene: TRBJ1-2; abundance: NA; d_gene: NA; CDR3aa: CASSAETGPANYGYTF; CDR3nt: TGCGCCAGCAGTGCCGAGACAGGACCAGCTAACTATGGCTACACCTTC
v_gene: TRBV5-5; j_gene: TRBJ1-2; abundance: few; d_gene: NA; CDR3aa: CASTLLTANYGYTF; CDR3nt: TGTGCCAGTACCCTGTTGACAGCTAACTATGGCTACACCTTC
v_gene: TRBV5-8; j_gene: TRBJ1-5; abundance: many; d_gene: NA; CDR3aa: CATRRGANQPQHF; CDR3nt: TGTGCCACCAGACGGGGGGCCAATCAGCCCCAGCATTTT